These T cell receptor beta chains were read from a single sample in a study of response to subunit inactivated influenza vaccine. One entry per CDR3 protein results from TCRdb running MiXCR on the RT-PCR reads. In the table there are 500,000 to 550,000 distinct CDR3 sequences, approximately 22% of which are singletons. This same sample was also part of a study on T cells expressing NK-cell markers.

The sample consisted of CD4+ T cells sorted from PBMCs, taken 12 days after vaccination. These receptors were collected from a man in his fifties who received an inactivated influenza vaccine. CDR3s include the opening cysteine and the closing phenylalanine or tryptophan. The order of the fields is D gene, J gene, V gene, clone size, CDR3 DNA, CDR3 protein. D genes are given only for firm matches. The size field is filled for only some rows; it gives once, few, many or a size class.

NA | TRBJ2-7 | TRBV28 | NA | TGTGCCAGCAGTCCCCCCCGGGACACCACCTACGAGCAGTACTTC | CASSPPRDTTYEQYF
NA | TRBJ2-1 | TRBV2 | NA | TGTGCCAGCAGTGCGGTGGTACATCACAATGAGCAGTTCTTC | CASSAVVHHNEQFF
NA | TRBJ1-1 | TRBV9 | NA | TGTGCCAGCAGCGTAGGGGTCAGTCAGATGAACACTGAAGCTTTCTTT | CASSVGVSQMNTEAFF
TRBD2 | TRBJ2-5 | TRBV5-6 | many | TGTGCCAGCAGCCAGGGACTAGCGGGGGGACAAGAGACCCAGTACTTC | CASSQGLAGGQETQYF
NA | TRBJ1-1 | TRBV7-9 | NA | TGTGCCAGCAGCTTATCTGCGGCTGAAGCTTTCTTT | CASSLSAAEAFF
NA | TRBJ2-1 | TRBV14 | NA | TGTGCCAGCAGCCAAGCTAACTGGGACTCCTACAATGAGCAGTTCTTC | CASSQANWDSYNEQFF
TRBD2 | TRBJ2-7 | TRBV20-1 | NA | TGCAGTGCTAGAGATGCGGCACTGGGAGGGGAGCAGTACTTC | CSARDAALGGEQYF
NA | TRBJ1-4 | TRBV5-1 | few | TGCGCCAGCAGCCCAGGACCTAGAAATGAAAAACTGTTTTTT | CASSPGPRNEKLFF
NA | TRBJ2-4 | TRBV20-1 | few | TGCAGTGCTAGAGATCTGCCAGGGATCCGGGGCGAGTACATTCAGTACTTC | CSARDLPGIRGEYIQYF
NA | TRBJ2-1 | TRBV27 | few | TGTGCCAGCAGTTTATCTGCAGGGGTTAAAAAAAATGAGCAGTTCTTC | CASSLSAGVKKNEQFF
NA | TRBJ1-2 | TRBV7-9 | few | TGTGCCAGCAGCACGACGGACATCCCGGGGGGCTACACCTTC | CASSTTDIPGGYTF
NA | TRBJ2-1 | TRBV12-3/TRBV12-4 | NA | TGTGCCAGCAGCTCGGGGGGCGCGATTGGTGAGCAGTTCTTC | CASSSGGAIGEQFF
NA | TRBJ2-1 | TRBV3-1 | NA | TGTGCCAGCAGCGCCCGGAGTCAGGGGTTCGGTGAGCAGTTCTTC | CASSARSQGFGEQFF
TRBD2 | TRBJ2-5 | TRBV18 | NA | TGTGCCAGCTCACCGGCTAGCGGTAACCAAGAGACCCAGTACTTC | CASSPASGNQETQYF
NA | TRBJ2-1 | TRBV6-1 | few | TGTGCCAGCAGGCAGGGGACTACCGGAAACAATGAGCAGTTCTTC | CASRQGTTGNNEQFF
NA | TRBJ2-5 | TRBV28 | NA | TGTGTCAGCTTAACCGGGACTGGCCAAGAGACCCAGTACTTC | CVSLTGTGQETQYF